Below, 14 T cell receptor beta chains from the same sample are listed, as sequenced in a study of long-term antiretroviral therapy in people with HIV (dated by TCRdb to about 2022). Sequencing of the TRB variable region was done with the immunoSEQ hsTCRB v3.0 assay at survey level resolution. Not all clones reach the TCRdb copy of this immuneACCESS table, which keeps in-frame sequences only. Checked studies attribute under half of the gap to unresolved V genes and leave the rest unexplained. For this sample the table gives fewer than 35,000 clones, of which roughly four fifths were detected only once. The leading ten clones occupy around 15% of the sample. The sequenced sample was unsorted PBMCs, obtained 2.9 years after starting antiretroviral therapy. These receptors were collected from a man aged 45-65 years with HIV.

This clone occurred a few times. The chain joins TRBV10-2 to TRBJ1-2; D call uncertain. This CDR3 is 15 amino acids long. V dropped 0 bases and J dropped 8 bases, with 16 bases sitting between them. The germline V gene has CDR1 WSHSY and CDR2 SAAADI. CDR3 residues: CASSESGKSPGGYTF. The CDR3 DNA sequence: TGCGCCAGCAGTGAGTCGGGAAAGTCTCCGGGGGGCTACACCTTC.

The chain carries TRBV7-8 and TRBJ2-7; TRBD2 matches at 11 bases. The V and J ends lost 1 base and 5 bases, in that order; junction bases with no gene match: 13. CDR1 and CDR2 from the germline V gene are SGHVS and FQNEAQ. The CDR3 length is 18 residues. The CDR3 protein is CASSLEASGGPGLHEQYF. CDR3 nucleotide sequence: TGTGCCAGCAGCTTAGAGGCTAGCGGGGGGCCAGGTCTCCACGAGCAGTACTTC. Together with reference TRBV7-8 and TRBJ2-7, the CDR3 gives the full variable domain: GAGVSQSPRYKVAKRGQDVALRCDPISGHVSLFWYQQALGQGPEFLTYFQNEAQLDKSGLPSDRFFAERPEGSVSTLKIQRTQQEDSAVYLCASSLEASGGPGLHEQYFGPGTRLTVT.

CDR3 nucleotide sequence: TGTGCCAGCAGCTACGGAGTGAATTCACCCCTCCACTTT. Amino acid sequence: CASSYGVNSPLHF. The V gene is TRBV7-9, the J gene TRBJ1-6; D is ambiguous. Germline V lookup: CDR1 SEHNR, CDR2 FQNEAQ (reference sequence). This CDR3 spans 13 amino acids. The V end lost 4 bases, the J end lost 7 bases, and 8 bases lay between the germline ends.

This clone appeared a single time. The chain links TRBV7-9 to TRBJ1-1, with D maybe TRBD1 (5 bases). Trimming took 1 base from V and 8 from J, leaving 20 bases between them. The germline V gene encodes CDR1 SEHNR and CDR2 FQNEAQ (reference sequence). The CDR3 runs 16 residues. Written as DNA, the CDR3 is TGTGCCAGCAGCTTAGTGCGAGTGACCGGGGCAGTCGAAGCTTTCTTT. Its protein product is CASSLVRVTGAVEAFF.

The J gene is TRBJ1-2, the V gene TRBV2; the D gene is possibly TRBD1 (6 bases). Germline CDR1 and CDR2: SNHLY and FYNNEI. This CDR3 comprises 15 residues. The V end was cut by 9 bases, the J end by 0 bases, with 17 bases between. As DNA, the CDR3 is TGTGCCAGTGACAGGCCAATCTCCTCTAACTATGGCTACACCTTC. Amino acid sequence: CASDRPISSNYGYTF.

The rearrangement uses TRBV7-3 and TRBJ2-7; D tentatively fits TRBD1 or TRBD2 (5 bases each). The CDR3 covers 15 residues. Germline V lookup: CDR1 SGHTA, CDR2 FQGTGA. V was shortened by 2 bases and J by 3 bases, with 14 bases between the two germline ends. The CDR3 is CASSLYQGPNYEQYF. In DNA, the CDR3 is TGTGCCAGCAGCTTATACCAGGGACCTAACTACGAGCAGTACTTC.

V gene TRBV25-1 combines with J gene TRBJ1-1, with TRBD1 matching over 8 bases. Germline assignment: CDR1 MGHDK and CDR2 SYGVNS. Trimming at V came to 2 bases and at J to 2 bases, leaving 4 bases not matched to a gene. The CDR3 has 15 residues. CDR3 DNA sequence: TGTGCCAGCAGTGAACCCGGACAGGGAAACACTGAAGCTTTCTTT. Protein product: CASSEPGQGNTEAFF.

V gene TRBV9 combines with J gene TRBJ2-5; D possibly corresponds to TRBD1 (5 bases). The CDR3 spans 14 residues. The germline V gene has CDR1 SGDLS and CDR2 YYNGEE. V gave up 0 bases and J gave up 1 base, with 7 bases separating them. This chain's CDR3 is CASSVGGIQETQYF. DNA of the CDR3: TGTGCCAGCAGCGTAGGGGGCATCCAAGAGACCCAGTACTTC.

This chain connects TRBV11-1 to TRBJ2-5; TRBD2 aligns across 11 bases. Unmatched junction bases numbered 5, after V lost 3 bases and J lost 5 bases. Germline V gene lookup returns CDR1 SGHAT and CDR2 FQDESV (reference sequence). The CDR3 loop spans 15 amino acids. In DNA, the CDR3 is TGTGCCAGCAGCTTCCCTAGCGGGGGGCTGGAGACCCAGTACTTC. This sequence encodes CASSFPSGGLETQYF.

This clone was counted a few times. The V gene is TRBV11-2, the J gene TRBJ2-1, with 12 positions matching TRBD2. Germline CDR1 and CDR2: SGHAT and FQNNGV. J was trimmed by 5 bases and V by 8 bases; bases with no gene match: 7. This CDR3 spans 15 amino acids. The CDR3 is CASGSRLAGDNEQFF. The CDR3 DNA follows: TGTGCCAGCGGATCCCGACTAGCGGGGGACAATGAGCAGTTCTTC.

V and J are TRBV6-1 and TRBJ1-1; D possibly corresponds to TRBD1 (6 bases). Germline loops: CDR1 MNHNS, CDR2 SASEGT. CDR3 length: 14 amino acids. V was clipped by 4 bases and J by 0 bases, with 9 bases between them. For the CDR3, the DNA is TGTGCCAGCAGTGGACAGGCTGTGAACACTGAAGCTTTCTTT. Amino acids: CASSGQAVNTEAFF.

The rearrangement joins TRBV7-9 to TRBJ2-2; no reliable D call. V was shortened by 9 bases and J by 2 bases, with 7 bases between the two germline ends. Germline loops: CDR1 SEHNR, CDR2 FQNEAQ (reference sequence). The CDR3 length is 12 residues. CDR3 residues: CARRSNTGELFF. The CDR3 DNA reads as TGTGCCAGGCGTAGTAACACCGGGGAGCTGTTTTTT.

J is TRBJ1-2 and V is TRBV7-8; D unclear. V was clipped by 3 bases and J by 6 bases, with 14 bases between them. This CDR3 is 14 amino acids long. Germline CDR1 is SGHVS and CDR2 is FQNEAQ. CDR3 residues: CASSFLSRQNGYTF. The DNA of the CDR3 is TGTGCCAGCAGCTTTCTTTCGCGGCAGAATGGCTACACCTTC.

A single count supports this clone. The rearrangement uses TRBV7-2 and TRBJ2-3; D not resolved. Germline V gene data show CDR1 as SGHTA and CDR2 as FQGNSA. V shed 2 bases and J shed 1 base, with 13 bases lying between them. The CDR3 sequence is 16 residues long. CDR3 nucleotide sequence: TGTGCCAGCAGCTTAAAGTCGTCTAAGGGCACAGATACGCAGTATTTT. Translating it yields CASSLKSSKGTDTQYF.